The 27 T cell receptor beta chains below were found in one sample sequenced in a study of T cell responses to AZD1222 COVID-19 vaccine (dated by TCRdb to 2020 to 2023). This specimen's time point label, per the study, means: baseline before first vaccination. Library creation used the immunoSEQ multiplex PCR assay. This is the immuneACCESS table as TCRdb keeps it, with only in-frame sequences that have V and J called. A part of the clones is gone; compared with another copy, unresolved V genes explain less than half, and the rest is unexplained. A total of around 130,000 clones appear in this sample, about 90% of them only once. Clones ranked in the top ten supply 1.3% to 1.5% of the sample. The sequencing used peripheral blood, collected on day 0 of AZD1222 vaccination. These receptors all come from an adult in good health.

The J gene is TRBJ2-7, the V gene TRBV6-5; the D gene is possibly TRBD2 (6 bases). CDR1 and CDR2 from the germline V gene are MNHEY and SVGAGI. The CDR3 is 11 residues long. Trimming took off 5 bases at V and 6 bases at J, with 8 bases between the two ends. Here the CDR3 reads CASSTGGEQYF. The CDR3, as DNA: TGTGCCAGCAGTACCGGGGGCGAGCAGTACTTC.

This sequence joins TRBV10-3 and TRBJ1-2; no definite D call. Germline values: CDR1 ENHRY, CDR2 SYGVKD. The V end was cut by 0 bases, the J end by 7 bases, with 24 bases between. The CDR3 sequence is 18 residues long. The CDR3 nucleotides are TGTGCCATCAGTGAGTCGACCGGTTCGGGGAGTCGGTTGGGTGGCTACACCTTC. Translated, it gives CAISESTGSGSRLGGYTF.

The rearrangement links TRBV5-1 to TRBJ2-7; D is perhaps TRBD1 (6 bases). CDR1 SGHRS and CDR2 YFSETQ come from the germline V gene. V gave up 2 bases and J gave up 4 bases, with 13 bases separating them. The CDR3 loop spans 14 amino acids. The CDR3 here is CASSFGQNHYEQYF. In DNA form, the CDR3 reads TGCGCCAGCAGCTTTGGACAGAATCATTACGAGCAGTACTTC.

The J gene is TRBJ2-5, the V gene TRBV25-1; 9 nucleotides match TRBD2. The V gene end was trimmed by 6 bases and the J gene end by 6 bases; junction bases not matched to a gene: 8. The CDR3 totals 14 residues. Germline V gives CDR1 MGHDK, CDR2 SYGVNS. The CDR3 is CASSRGGGEKTQYF. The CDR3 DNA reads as TGTGCCAGCAGCCGAGGCGGGGGGGAGAAGACCCAGTACTTC.

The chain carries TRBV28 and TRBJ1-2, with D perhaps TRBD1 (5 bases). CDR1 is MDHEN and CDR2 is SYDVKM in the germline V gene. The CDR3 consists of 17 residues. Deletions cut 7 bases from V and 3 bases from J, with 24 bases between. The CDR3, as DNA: TGTGCCAGCACCCAAGTGGTGTGGCAGGGACCCGACTATGGCTACACCTTC. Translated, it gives CASTQVVWQGPDYGYTF.

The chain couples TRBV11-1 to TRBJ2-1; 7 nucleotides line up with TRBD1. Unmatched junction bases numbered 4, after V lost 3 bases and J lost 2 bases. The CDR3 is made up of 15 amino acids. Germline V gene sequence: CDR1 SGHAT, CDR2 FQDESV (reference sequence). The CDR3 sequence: CASSFNRGPYNEQFF. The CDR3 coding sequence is TGTGCCAGCAGCTTCAACAGGGGCCCCTACAATGAGCAGTTCTTC.

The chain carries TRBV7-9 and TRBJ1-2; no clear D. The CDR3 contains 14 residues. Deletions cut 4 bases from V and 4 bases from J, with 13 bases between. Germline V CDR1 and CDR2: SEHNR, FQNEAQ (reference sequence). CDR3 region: CASSSGEDPYGYTF. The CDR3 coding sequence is TGTGCCAGCAGCTCTGGGGAGGACCCCTATGGCTACACCTTC.

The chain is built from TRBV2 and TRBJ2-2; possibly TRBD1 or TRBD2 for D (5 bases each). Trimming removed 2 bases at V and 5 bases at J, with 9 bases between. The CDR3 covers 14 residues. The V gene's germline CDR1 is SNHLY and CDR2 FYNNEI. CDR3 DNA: TGTGCCAGCAGTGAACGGGACCAGACCGGGGAGCTGTTTTTT. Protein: CASSERDQTGELFF.

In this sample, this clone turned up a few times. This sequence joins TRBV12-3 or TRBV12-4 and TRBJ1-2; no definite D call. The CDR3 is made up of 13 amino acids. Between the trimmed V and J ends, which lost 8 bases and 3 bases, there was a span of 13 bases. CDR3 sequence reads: CASRGVGDYGYTF. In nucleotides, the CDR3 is TGTGCCAGCCGTGGGGTCGGAGACTATGGCTACACCTTC.

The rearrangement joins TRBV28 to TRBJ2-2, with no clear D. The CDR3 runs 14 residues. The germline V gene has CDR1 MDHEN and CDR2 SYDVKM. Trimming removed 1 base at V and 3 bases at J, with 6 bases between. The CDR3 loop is CASSLYGDTGELFF. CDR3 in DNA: TGTGCCAGCAGTTTATATGGTGACACCGGGGAGCTGTTTTTT.

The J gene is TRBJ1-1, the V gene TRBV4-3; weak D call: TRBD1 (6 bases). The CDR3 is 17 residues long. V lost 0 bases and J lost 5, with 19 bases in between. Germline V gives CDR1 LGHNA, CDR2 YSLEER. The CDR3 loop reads CASSQEPTGSGGTEAFF. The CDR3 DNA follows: TGCGCCAGCAGCCAAGAACCAACAGGGTCGGGAGGGACTGAAGCTTTCTTT.

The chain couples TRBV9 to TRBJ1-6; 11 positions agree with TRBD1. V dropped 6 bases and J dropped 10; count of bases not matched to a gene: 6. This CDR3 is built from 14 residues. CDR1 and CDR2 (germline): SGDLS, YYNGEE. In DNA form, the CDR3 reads TGTGCCAGCAAGGGGGGACAGGGGGAATCACCCCTCCACTTT. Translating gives CASKGGQGESPLHF.

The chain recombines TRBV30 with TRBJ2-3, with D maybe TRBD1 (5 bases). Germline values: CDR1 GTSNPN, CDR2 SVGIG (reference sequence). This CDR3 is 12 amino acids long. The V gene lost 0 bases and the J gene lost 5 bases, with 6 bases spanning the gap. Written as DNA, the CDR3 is TGTGCCTGGAGTGTACAGGTAGATACGCAGTATTTT. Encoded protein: CAWSVQVDTQYF.

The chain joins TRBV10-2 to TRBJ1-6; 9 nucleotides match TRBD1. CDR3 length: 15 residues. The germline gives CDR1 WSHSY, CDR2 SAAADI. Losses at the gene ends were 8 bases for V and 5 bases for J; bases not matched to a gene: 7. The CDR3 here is CASGSGTGNNSPLHF. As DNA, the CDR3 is TGCGCCAGCGGTTCCGGGACAGGGAATAATTCACCCCTCCACTTT.

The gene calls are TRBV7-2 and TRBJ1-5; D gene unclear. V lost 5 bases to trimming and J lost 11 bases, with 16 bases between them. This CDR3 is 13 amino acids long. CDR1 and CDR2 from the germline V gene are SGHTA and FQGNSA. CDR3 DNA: TGTGCCAGCAGCCCGGGAGAGGCAGTGGCCCAGCATTTT. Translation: CASSPGEAVAQHF.

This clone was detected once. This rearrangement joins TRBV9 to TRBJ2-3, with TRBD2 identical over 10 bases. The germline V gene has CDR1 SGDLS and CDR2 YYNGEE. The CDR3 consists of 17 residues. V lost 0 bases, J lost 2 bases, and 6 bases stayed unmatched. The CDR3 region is CASSVGASGGFTDTQYF. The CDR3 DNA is TGTGCCAGCAGCGTAGGAGCTAGCGGGGGATTCACAGATACGCAGTATTTT.

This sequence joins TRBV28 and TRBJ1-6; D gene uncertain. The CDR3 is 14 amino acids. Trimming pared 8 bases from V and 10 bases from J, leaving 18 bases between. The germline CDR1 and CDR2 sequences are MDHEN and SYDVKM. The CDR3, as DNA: TGTGCCAGCTTATCTGCCCGATTACGGTCACCCCTCCACTTT. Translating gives CASLSARLRSPLHF.

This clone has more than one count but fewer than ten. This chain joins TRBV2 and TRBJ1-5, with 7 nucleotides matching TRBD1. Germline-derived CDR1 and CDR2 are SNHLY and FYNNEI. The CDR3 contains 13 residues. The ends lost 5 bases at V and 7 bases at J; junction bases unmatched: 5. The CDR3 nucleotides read TGTGCCAGCAGTTACAGGGGTAGACAGCCCCAGCATTTT. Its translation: CASSYRGRQPQHF.

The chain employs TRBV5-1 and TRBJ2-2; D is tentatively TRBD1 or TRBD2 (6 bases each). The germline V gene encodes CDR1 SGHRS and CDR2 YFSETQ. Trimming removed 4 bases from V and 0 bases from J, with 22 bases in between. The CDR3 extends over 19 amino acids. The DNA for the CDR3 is TGCGCCAGCAGCGCCGGGGGCCCCGGGACCAAAGCGAACACCGGGGAGCTGTTTTTT. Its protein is CASSAGGPGTKANTGELFF.

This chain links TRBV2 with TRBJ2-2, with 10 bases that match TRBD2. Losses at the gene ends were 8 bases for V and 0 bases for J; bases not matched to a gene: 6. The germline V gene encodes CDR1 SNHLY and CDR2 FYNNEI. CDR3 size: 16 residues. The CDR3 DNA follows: TGTGCCAGCTTAGGGACTAGCGAATCGAACACCGGGGAGCTGTTTTTT. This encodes CASLGTSESNTGELFF.

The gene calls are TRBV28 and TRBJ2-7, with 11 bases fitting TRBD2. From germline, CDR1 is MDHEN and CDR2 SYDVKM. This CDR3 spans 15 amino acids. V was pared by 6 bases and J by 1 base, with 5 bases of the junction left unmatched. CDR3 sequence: CASRARTSGSYEQYF. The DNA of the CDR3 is TGTGCCAGCAGGGCTCGGACTAGCGGGTCCTACGAGCAGTACTTC.

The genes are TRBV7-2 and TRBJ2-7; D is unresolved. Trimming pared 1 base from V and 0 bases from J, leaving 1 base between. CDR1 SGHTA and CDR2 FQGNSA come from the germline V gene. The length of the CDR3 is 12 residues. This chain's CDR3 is CASSLGSYEQYF. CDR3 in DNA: TGTGCCAGCAGCTTAGGCTCCTACGAGCAGTACTTC. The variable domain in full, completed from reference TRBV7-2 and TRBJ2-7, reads GAGVSQSPSNKVTEKGKDVELRCDPISGHTALYWYRQSLGQGLEFLIYFQGNSAPDKSGLPSDRFSAERTGGSVSTLTIQRTQQEDSAVYLCASSLGSYEQYFGPGTRLTVT.

Here the CDR3 DNA reads TGTGCCAGCAGCCCCGGGCCGGGGGACAGGAGACAAGAGACCCAGTACTTC. The encoded protein is CASSPGPGDRRQETQYF. This chain uses TRBV7-9 with TRBJ2-5; 8 bases are shared with TRBD1. Germline CDR1 reads SEHNR; CDR2 reads FQNEAQ (reference sequence). The CDR3 is 17 residues long. V gave up 5 bases and J gave up 2 bases; unmatched junction bases: 13.

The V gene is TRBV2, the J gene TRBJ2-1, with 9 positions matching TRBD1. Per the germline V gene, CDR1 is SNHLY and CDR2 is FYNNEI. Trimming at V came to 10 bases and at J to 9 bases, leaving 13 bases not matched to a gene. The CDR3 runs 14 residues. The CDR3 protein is CATQDRGLRAEQFF. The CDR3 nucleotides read TGTGCCACCCAGGACAGGGGCCTTAGGGCTGAGCAGTTCTTC.

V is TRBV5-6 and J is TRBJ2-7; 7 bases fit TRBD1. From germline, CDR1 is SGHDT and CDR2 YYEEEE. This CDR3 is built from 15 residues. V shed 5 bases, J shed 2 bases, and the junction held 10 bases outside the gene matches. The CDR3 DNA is TGTGCCAGCAGAAGAAAACAAGGGACAGCCTACGAGCAGTACTTC. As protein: CASRRKQGTAYEQYF.

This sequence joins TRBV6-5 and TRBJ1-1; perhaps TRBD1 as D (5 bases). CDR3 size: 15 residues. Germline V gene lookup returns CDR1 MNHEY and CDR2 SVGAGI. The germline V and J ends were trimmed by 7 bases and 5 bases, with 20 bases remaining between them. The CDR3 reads CASIRAGSLGTEAFF. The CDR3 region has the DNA TGTGCCAGCATCAGGGCGGGCAGCTTGGGGACTGAAGCTTTCTTT.

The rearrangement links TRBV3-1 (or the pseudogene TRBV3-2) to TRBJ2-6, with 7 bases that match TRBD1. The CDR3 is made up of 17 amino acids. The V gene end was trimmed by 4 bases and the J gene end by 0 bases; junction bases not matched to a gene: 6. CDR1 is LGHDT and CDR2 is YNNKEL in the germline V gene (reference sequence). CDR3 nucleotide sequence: TGTGCCAGCAGCCTAGGGACAGCTAACTCTGGGGCCAACGTCCTGACTTTC. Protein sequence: CASSLGTANSGANVLTF.